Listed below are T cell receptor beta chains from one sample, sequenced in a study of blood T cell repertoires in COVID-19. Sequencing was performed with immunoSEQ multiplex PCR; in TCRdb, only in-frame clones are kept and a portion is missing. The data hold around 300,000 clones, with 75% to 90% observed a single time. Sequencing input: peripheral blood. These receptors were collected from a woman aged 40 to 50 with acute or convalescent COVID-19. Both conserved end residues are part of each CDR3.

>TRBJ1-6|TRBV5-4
CASRVGQGVSSYNSPLHF
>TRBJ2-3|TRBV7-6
CASSFTASALQISTDTQYF
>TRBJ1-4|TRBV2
CASGGLFNEKLFF
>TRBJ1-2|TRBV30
CAWSGGRSYGYTF
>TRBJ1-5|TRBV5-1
CASKYSQWPQHF
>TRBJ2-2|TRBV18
CASSPPGGPAGELFF
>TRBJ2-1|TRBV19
CASSGGLAGYNEQFF
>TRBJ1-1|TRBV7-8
CASSERGQLGTEAFF
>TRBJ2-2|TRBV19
CASSITGTRITGELFF
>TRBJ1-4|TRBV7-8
CASSPVYGTDNEKLFF
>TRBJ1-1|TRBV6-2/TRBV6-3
CASSYEGEGTEAFF
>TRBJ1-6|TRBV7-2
CASSFRQTFISPLHF
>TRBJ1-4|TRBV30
CAWSTGWSNEKLFF
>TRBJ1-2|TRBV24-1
CATSDDRGFGGYTF
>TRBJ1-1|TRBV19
CASSPGLGGWAFF
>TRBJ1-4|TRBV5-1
CASSYADYATNEKLFF
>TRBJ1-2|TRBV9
CASSVAPGNNYGYTF
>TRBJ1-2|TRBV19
CASSILGGYGYTF
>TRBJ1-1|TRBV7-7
CASGELTGGETEAFF
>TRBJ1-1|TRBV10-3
CAISESRGAEAFF
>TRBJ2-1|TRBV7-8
CASSLTPAGGSEQFF
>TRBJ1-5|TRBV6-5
CASSNYRGNQPQHF
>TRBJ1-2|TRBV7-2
CASSLGGPGARNYGYTF
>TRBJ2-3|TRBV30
CAWSPGLAGDGDTQYF